Listed below are T cell receptor beta chains from one sample, sequenced in a study of OX40 agonist ivuxolimab in advanced cancers. TCRdb's copy holds only in-frame clones and misses some; the assay was immunoSEQ multiplex PCR. The sample includes 74,000 or so clones, approximately 89% of them seen just once. The starting material was CD4+ or CD8+ T cells sorted from blood, obtained in a trial of the OX40 agonist ivuxolimab. These TCRs come from an adult with an advanced solid tumor such as melanoma, head and neck, liver or kidney cancer. CDR3s include the opening cysteine and the closing phenylalanine or tryptophan. Fields, in order: CDR3 DNA, CDR3 protein, D gene, J gene, V gene. The D gene is left open where the match is weak.

CDR3nt: TGCGCCAGCAGCTTGGGGACAGGGGTATACGAGCAGTACTTC
CDR3aa: CASSLGTGVYEQYF
d_gene: TRBD1
j_gene: TRBJ2-7
v_gene: TRBV5-1

CDR3nt: TGTGCCAGCAGGAGGGGGTCAGCGGAAACTGAAGCTTTCTTT
CDR3aa: CASRRGSAETEAFF
d_gene: .
j_gene: TRBJ1-1
v_gene: TRBV6-4

CDR3nt: TGTGCCAGCAGCTTAGACTCAGGGCAGACTGAAGCTTTCTTT
CDR3aa: CASSLDSGQTEAFF
d_gene: .
j_gene: TRBJ1-1
v_gene: TRBV7-8

CDR3nt: TGTGCCAGCAGCTCCCCACCGGGCGGACAGACCCAGTACTTC
CDR3aa: CASSSPPGGQTQYF
d_gene: .
j_gene: TRBJ2-5
v_gene: TRBV7-2

CDR3nt: TGTGCCAGCAGCCCCAAATTGTCCGGGGCCAACGTCCTGACTTTC
CDR3aa: CASSPKLSGANVLTF
d_gene: .
j_gene: TRBJ2-6
v_gene: TRBV11-2

CDR3nt: TGTGCCAGCAGCCAGACAGGAAATGAGCAGTACTTC
CDR3aa: CASSQTGNEQYF
d_gene: .
j_gene: TRBJ2-7
v_gene: TRBV7-6

CDR3nt: TGTGCCAGCAGTGCCAACGGTGGGCAGGGGTTAAATGGCTACACCTTC
CDR3aa: CASSANGGQGLNGYTF
d_gene: .
j_gene: TRBJ1-2
v_gene: TRBV6-1

CDR3nt: TGTGCCAGCAGCCAGAGAAGCACAGATACGCAGTATTTT
CDR3aa: CASSQRSTDTQYF
d_gene: .
j_gene: TRBJ2-3
v_gene: TRBV5-4

CDR3nt: TGTGCCAGCAGAACCACAGGGGGTTACAATCAGCCCCAGCATTTT
CDR3aa: CASRTTGGYNQPQHF
d_gene: TRBD1
j_gene: TRBJ1-5
v_gene: TRBV28

CDR3nt: TGTGCCAGCAGCCTAGACAGTTTGAGTTTTGAAGCTTTCTTT
CDR3aa: CASSLDSLSFEAFF
d_gene: .
j_gene: TRBJ1-1
v_gene: TRBV27

CDR3nt: TGTGCCAGCAGCTCCTCTAGCGGGAGGGCTACGCCTTCCCAAGAGACCCAGTACTTC
CDR3aa: CASSSSSGRATPSQETQYF
d_gene: TRBD2
j_gene: TRBJ2-5
v_gene: TRBV13